This T cell receptor (beta chain) comes out of a study of graft-versus-host responses after intestinal transplantation. Whole-study results and caveats: The recipient marrow held GvH clones, and some of them showed up first in ileum or blood. Peak GvH clone levels in circulation were associated with early post-transplant HvG declines.

The repertoire was sequenced with immunoSEQ multiplex PCR; TCRdb's copy has only in-frame clones and lacks some. The sample has about 17,000 clones, 79% seen once. Comment on this clone: Antigen specificity is unknown.

Lymphocytes from graft epithelium and lamina propria were isolated. Germline lookup yields CDR1 MNHEY and CDR2 SMNVEV (reference sequence). V lost 6 bases to trimming and J lost 1 base, with 15 bases between them. The CDR3 has 15 residues. The clonotype comes from a human patient who received an intestinal transplant, so some T cells may come from the graft donor. The chain carries TRBV27 and TRBJ1-1; D perhaps matches TRBD1 (6 bases). The sample in question was ileum tissue, obtained approximately 61 weeks after intestinal transplant. CDR3 in DNA: TGTGCCAGCAGAGTTAGGGGGTGGGGGAACACTGAAGCTTTCTTT. Amino acid sequence: CASRVRGWGNTEAFF.